A selection of T cell receptor beta chains follows, all from one sample in a study of human T cells and chemical hapten exposure. TCRdb ran MiXCR on the RACE reads and lists one entry per CDR3 protein. The repertoire has more than 300,000 distinct CDR3 sequences, around 5% of them found once; the top ten carry about 8.2%. This specimen was whole blood, taken in connection with sensitization to the hapten diphenylcyclopropenone (DPC). The receptors shown here come from a woman aged 18-29 years with alopecia areata. Some clones in this sample may be carry-over from other donors' samples. Both conserved end residues are part of each CDR3. D genes are given only for firm matches. Clone size appears in some rows only: once, few, many, or a class for an expanded clone.

j_gene,v_gene,abundance,d_gene,CDR3aa,CDR3nt
TRBJ2-7,TRBV21-1,few,.,CASSPRGTSSYEQYF,TGTGCCAGCAGCCCCAGGGGGACATCTTCCTACGAGCAGTACTTC
TRBJ2-3,TRBV7-3,.,TRBD2,CASSPGTNTDTQYF,TGTGCCAGCAGCCCAGGGACTAATACAGATACGCAGTATTTT
TRBJ1-3,TRBV10-3,few,.,CAISEGHFSGNTIYF,TGTGCCATCAGTGAGGGCCATTTCTCTGGAAACACCATATATTTT
TRBJ1-3,TRBV12-5,few,.,CASGLPPTGRSSGNTIYF,TGTGCTAGTGGTTTGCCTCCGACGGGACGGAGCTCTGGAAACACCATATATTTT
TRBJ1-1,TRBV12-3/TRBV12-4,many,.,CASSSLTLMNTEAFF,TGTGCCAGCAGTTCGTTGACACTCATGAACACTGAAGCTTTCTTT
TRBJ2-3,TRBV5-4,.,.,CASSSLEVSTDTQYF,TGTGCCAGCAGCTCCTTGGAGGTCTCCACAGATACGCAGTATTTT
TRBJ2-1,TRBV7-3,many,TRBD2,CASSPSGTSSSHEQFF,TGTGCCAGCAGCCCCAGCGGGACTAGTTCATCCCATGAGCAGTTCTTC
TRBJ2-1,TRBV12-3/TRBV12-4,few,.,CASSSPPPENEQFF,TGTGCCAGCAGCTCTCCCCCCCCAGAGAATGAGCAGTTCTTC
TRBJ1-5,TRBV27,few,TRBD1,CASSLDRVGNQPQHF,TGTGCCAGCAGTCTAGACAGGGTCGGCAATCAGCCCCAGCATTTT
TRBJ2-5,TRBV7-9,.,.,CASSPRQKETQYF,TGTGCCAGCAGCCCAAGACAAAAAGAGACCCAGTACTTC
TRBJ2-5,TRBV20-1,few,TRBD1,CSAQQRQGLQETQYF,TGCAGTGCTCAGCAAAGACAGGGTCTGCAAGAGACCCAGTACTTC
TRBJ1-5,TRBV20-1,few,.,CSARDVGGSNQPQHF,TGCAGTGCTAGAGATGTAGGGGGAAGCAATCAGCCCCAGCATTTT
TRBJ2-4,TRBV9,.,TRBD1,CASSAGQENIQYF,TGTGCCAGCAGCGCGGGACAGGAAAACATTCAGTACTTC
TRBJ1-2,TRBV6-6,many,TRBD1,CASSYGTGNYGYTF,TGTGCCAGCAGTTACGGGACAGGGAACTATGGCTACACCTTC
TRBJ2-3,TRBV4-3,many,.,CASSQVLRNTQYF,TGCGCCAGCAGCCAGGTACTGCGTAATACGCAGTATTTT
TRBJ2-3,TRBV7-2,many,.,CASSLNTRTDTQYF,TGTGCCAGCAGCTTAAATACTCGGACAGATACGCAGTATTTT
TRBJ2-3,TRBV7-9,.,TRBD2,CASRPSGGSDTQYF,TGTGCCAGCAGACCTAGCGGGGGGTCAGATACGCAGTATTTT
TRBJ1-4,TRBV10-3,many,TRBD1,CAISEDREGEKLFF,TGTGCCATCAGCGAGGACAGGGAAGGGGAAAAACTGTTTTTT
TRBJ2-1,TRBV5-1,many,TRBD2,CASSLDGSGGWNEQFF,TGCGCCAGCAGCTTGGATGGTAGCGGGGGGTGGAATGAGCAGTTCTTC
TRBJ2-5,TRBV6-5,many,.,CASRNDQETQYF,TGTGCCAGCCGCAATGACCAAGAGACCCAGTACTTC
TRBJ2-5,TRBV4-1,.,.,CASSQTGLQETQYF,TGCGCCAGCAGCCAAACAGGGCTCCAAGAGACCCAGTACTTC
TRBJ1-2,TRBV9,few,.,CASSGPQTGYGYTF,TGTGCCAGCAGCGGACCTCAGACAGGCTATGGCTACACCTTC
TRBJ2-1,TRBV10-3,many,TRBD1,CAIRNRGVDEQFF,TGTGCCATCAGAAACAGGGGTGTCGATGAGCAGTTCTTC
TRBJ2-1,TRBV7-9,.,.,CASSLVRYNEQFF,TGTGCCAGCAGCTTAGTCAGATACAATGAGCAGTTCTTC
TRBJ2-3,TRBV29-1,many,TRBD2,CSVEKVAGVGTDTQYF,TGCAGCGTTGAAAAAGTAGCGGGGGTTGGCACAGATACGCAGTATTTT
TRBJ2-1,TRBV20-1,.,TRBD2,CSATDSSGGSYNEQFF,TGCAGTGCTACGGACTCTAGCGGGGGCTCCTACAATGAGCAGTTCTTC
TRBJ1-1,TRBV11-2,.,TRBD1,CASSLGGATGTEAFF,TGTGCCAGCAGCTTAGGGGGCGCGACAGGGACTGAAGCTTTCTTT
TRBJ2-2,TRBV13,many,.,CASSFWGANTGELFF,TGTGCCAGCAGCTTTTGGGGGGCGAACACCGGGGAGCTGTTTTTT
TRBJ2-5,TRBV9,few,.,CASSTSGLETETQYF,TGTGCCAGCAGCACCAGTGGGCTCGAGACGGAGACCCAGTACTTC
TRBJ2-2,TRBV29-1,.,TRBD1,CSVNRGDAGELFF,TGCAGCGTTAACAGGGGGGATGCCGGGGAGCTGTTTTTT
TRBJ2-2,TRBV6-2/TRBV6-3,.,.,CASREASTGELFF,TGTGCCAGCAGGGAAGCCTCCACCGGGGAGCTGTTTTTT
TRBJ1-1,TRBV10-3,.,.,CAISEVNVYTEAFF,TGTGCCATCAGTGAGGTGAACGTCTACACTGAAGCTTTCTTT
TRBJ2-5,TRBV2,.,.,CASSDTGQTQETQYF,TGTGCCAGCAGTGACACCGGACAGACACAAGAGACCCAGTACTTC
TRBJ2-7,TRBV6-2/TRBV6-3,many,.,CASSPWHEQYF,TGTGCCAGCAGTCCGTGGCACGAGCAGTACTTC
TRBJ1-6,TRBV4-2,many,.,CASSQGSSYNSPLHF,TGTGCCAGCAGCCAGGGGAGCTCCTATAATTCACCCCTCCACTTT
TRBJ2-1,TRBV20-1,many,.,CSASNPYNEQFF,TGCAGTGCTAGTAACCCTTACAATGAGCAGTTCTTC
TRBJ2-5,TRBV11-2,many,TRBD2,CASSRGAPGLAGQETQYF,TGTGCCAGCAGCCGGGGGGCCCCGGGACTAGCGGGGCAAGAGACCCAGTACTTC
TRBJ1-5,TRBV4-2,many,.,CASSPRPNQPQHF,TGTGCCAGCAGCCCACGTCCTAATCAGCCCCAGCATTTT
TRBJ2-7,TRBV25-1,.,.,CASSAPGTGSYEQYF,TGTGCCAGCAGTGCACCTGGGACGGGTTCCTACGAGCAGTACTTC
TRBJ1-5,TRBV20-1,few,TRBD1,CSAGSTGNGQPQHF,TGCAGTGCTGGCTCGACAGGGAATGGTCAGCCCCAGCATTTT